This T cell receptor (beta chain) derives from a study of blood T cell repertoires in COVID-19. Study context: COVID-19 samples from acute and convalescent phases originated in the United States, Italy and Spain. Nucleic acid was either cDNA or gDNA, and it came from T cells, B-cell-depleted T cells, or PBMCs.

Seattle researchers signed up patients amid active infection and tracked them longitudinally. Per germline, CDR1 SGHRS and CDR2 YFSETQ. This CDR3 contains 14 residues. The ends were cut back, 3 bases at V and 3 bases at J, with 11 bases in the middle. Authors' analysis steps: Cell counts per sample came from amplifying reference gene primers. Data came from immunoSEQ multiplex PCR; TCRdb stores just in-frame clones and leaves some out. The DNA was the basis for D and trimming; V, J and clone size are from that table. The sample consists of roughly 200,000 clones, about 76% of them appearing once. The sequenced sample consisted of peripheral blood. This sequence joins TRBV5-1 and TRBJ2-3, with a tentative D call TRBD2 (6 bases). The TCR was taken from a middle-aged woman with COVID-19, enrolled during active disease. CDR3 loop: CASSSLANTDTQYF. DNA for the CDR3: TGCGCCAGCAGCTCCCTAGCGAATACAGATACGCAGTATTTT.